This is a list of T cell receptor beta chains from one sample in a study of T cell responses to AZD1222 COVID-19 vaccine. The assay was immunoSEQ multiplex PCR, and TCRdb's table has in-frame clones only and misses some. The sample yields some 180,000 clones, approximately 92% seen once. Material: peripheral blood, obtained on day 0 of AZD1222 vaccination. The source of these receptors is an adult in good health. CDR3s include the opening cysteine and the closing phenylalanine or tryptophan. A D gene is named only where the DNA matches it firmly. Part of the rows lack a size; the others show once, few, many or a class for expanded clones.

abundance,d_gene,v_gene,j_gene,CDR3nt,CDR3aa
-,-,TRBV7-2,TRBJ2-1,TGTGCCAGCAGCAGTTCGGGGTTCTCCTACAATGAGCAGTTCTTC,CASSSSGFSYNEQFF
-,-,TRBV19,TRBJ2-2,TGTGCCAGTACCCCATGGTCGGGGAGCACCGGGGAGCTGTTTTTT,CASTPWSGSTGELFF
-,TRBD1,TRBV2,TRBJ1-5,TGTGCCAGCAGTGAAGCGCTTCAGGGGGGATATAGCAATCAGCCCCAGCATTTT,CASSEALQGGYSNQPQHF
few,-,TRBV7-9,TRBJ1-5,TGTGCCAGCAGCCTGGGCCACAGCGGTCAGCCCCAGCATTTT,CASSLGHSGQPQHF
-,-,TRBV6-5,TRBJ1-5,TGTGCCAGCAGTTCACAGGGTAGCAATCAGCCCCAGCATTTT,CASSSQGSNQPQHF
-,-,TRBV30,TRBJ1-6,TGTGCCTGGAGTTACTGGGGCGAGTCGTCACCCCTCCACTTT,CAWSYWGESSPLHF
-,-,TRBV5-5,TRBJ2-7,TGTGCCAGCAGCGTCAACCTAGACTCCTACGAGCAGTACTTC,CASSVNLDSYEQYF
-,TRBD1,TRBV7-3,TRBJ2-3,TGTGCCAGCAGCTTGCGCGACAGGGGGCATGGCACAGATACGCAGTATTTT,CASSLRDRGHGTDTQYF
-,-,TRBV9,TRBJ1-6,TGTGCCAGCAGCGCCGGGGAAATTACACCCCTCCACTTT,CASSAGEITPLHF
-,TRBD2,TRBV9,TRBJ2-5,TGTGCCAGCAGCGTAGGGGCACTAGCGGATCAAGAGACCCAGTACTTC,CASSVGALADQETQYF
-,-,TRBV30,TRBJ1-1,TGTGCCTGGAGTGGACAGGCTGTTTACACTGAAGCTTTCTTT,CAWSGQAVYTEAFF
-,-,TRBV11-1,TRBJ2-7,TGTGCCAGCAGCTTAGCGGGGGGATCCTACGAGCAGTACTTC,CASSLAGGSYEQYF
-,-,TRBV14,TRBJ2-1,TGTGCCAGCAGCCAAGATGGATTCTCTTTCCGGGAGTTCTTC,CASSQDGFSFREFF
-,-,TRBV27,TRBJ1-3,TGTGCCAGCAGTTTAACTGGGACCAATCTCGGAAACACCATATATTTT,CASSLTGTNLGNTIYF